The TCR beta chain under discussion was sequenced for a study of OX40 agonist ivuxolimab in advanced cancers. Across the whole study: The treatment was a fully human IgG2 OX40 agonist, ivuxolimab.

Study-wide points: At doses 0.1 to 3.0 mg/kg, CD4+ and CD8+ clones expanded.

About this clone itself: Its antigen remains unidentified.

The data were produced by immunoSEQ multiplex PCR, yet TCRdb's version contains in-frame clones alone and is incomplete. This sample has around 63,000 clones, with about nine tenths found just once. The CDR3 spans 12 residues. V shed 5 bases and J shed 3 bases, with 11 bases lying between them. The V gene's germline CDR1 is GTSNPN and CDR2 SVGIG (reference sequence). The sequences come from CD4+ or CD8+ T cells sorted from blood, collected in a trial of the OX40 agonist ivuxolimab. The rearrangement joins TRBV30 to TRBJ2-7; unclear D gene. The origin of this receptor is an adult with an advanced solid tumor such as melanoma, head and neck, liver or kidney cancer. CDR3 nucleotides: TGTGCCTGGGCCGTGTCCATCTACGAGCAGTACTTC. Protein: CAWAVSIYEQYF.